This TCR beta chain was found in a study of blood T cells in healthy people across ages. As for the study in general: When template switching was applied, about one barcoded beta molecule was captured per two T cells.

This clonotype has just a few counts. Its antigen is still unknown. The V gene end was trimmed by 6 bases and the J gene end by 8 bases; junction bases not matched to a gene: 8. The CDR3 spans 14 residues. Per the germline V gene, CDR1 is LNHNV and CDR2 is YYDKDF (reference sequence). Study-wide results and limits: Estimated diversity across one million T cells was deemed an underestimate.

For the second PCR, which ran for roughly 7 to 11 cycles, a sample-barcoded 5' primer and a J-beta primer mix were used. TCRdb processed the 5' RACE reads anew with MiXCR; each CDR3 protein has one entry. The table shows approximately 2,000,000 distinct CDR3 sequences, with 30% to 40% occurring only once. The chain is built from TRBV15 and TRBJ2-2, with 8 bases lining up with TRBD1. Sequenced material: blood. The TCR comes from a human donor in good health. CDR3 bases: TGTGCCACCAGAGGACAGGGTGGGGCTGGGGAGCTGTTTTTT. It specifies CATRGQGGAGELFF.